Listed below are T cell receptor beta chains from one sample, sequenced in a study of blood T cell repertoires in COVID-19. Only in-frame clones appear in the TCRdb table, and some are missing; sequencing was by immunoSEQ multiplex PCR. Here the sample spans 150,000 to 200,000 clones, around 87% being singletons. The specimen sequenced was peripheral blood. These receptors were obtained from a woman at least 80 years old in a cohort sampled during active or convalescent COVID-19. CDR3s include the opening cysteine and the closing phenylalanine or tryptophan. A D gene is named only where the DNA matches it firmly. Clone size is given for some rows only: seen once, a few or many times, or a class if the clone is expanded.

CDR3 DNA	CDR3 protein	clone size	V gene	J gene	D gene
TGTGCCAGTAGGGGACTAGCGGGGGGTAACCCCTACGAGCAGTACTTC	CASRGLAGGNPYEQYF	few	TRBV19	TRBJ2-7	TRBD2
TGTGCCAGCAGTCGCACACCCTCGGGACAGCGCTACGCGTCGGAAAAACTGTTTTTT	CASSRTPSGQRYASEKLFF	NA	TRBV6-2/TRBV6-3	TRBJ1-4	TRBD1
TGTGCCAGCAGCGGGAACAGATACGGCTACACCTTC	CASSGNRYGYTF	NA	TRBV9	TRBJ1-2	NA
TGTGCCAGCAGCCAAGCTATAAACAATGAGCAGTTCTTC	CASSQAINNEQFF	few	TRBV3-1/TRBV3-2	TRBJ2-1	NA
TGTGCCAGCTCACGGGACAGGGGGAAGGGGGAAGCTTTCTTT	CASSRDRGKGEAFF	NA	TRBV18	TRBJ1-1	TRBD1
TGTGCCACCGAACACAGGGGGCCGGGTGAAAAACTGTTTTTT	CATEHRGPGEKLFF	NA	TRBV28	TRBJ1-4	TRBD1
TGTGCCAGCTCACCAGTAGCCCTCCTTGGAGAGCAGTTCTTC	CASSPVALLGEQFF	NA	TRBV18	TRBJ2-1	NA
TGTGCCAGCAGTTTTCCCCTCCGACAGCAGAATTCCTACGAGCAGTACTTC	CASSFPLRQQNSYEQYF	NA	TRBV28	TRBJ2-7	NA
TGCGCCAGCAGCCAATCCCAGCTGGGACTAGCGGGAGCGGCGGATACGCAGTATTTT	CASSQSQLGLAGAADTQYF	NA	TRBV4-1	TRBJ2-3	TRBD2
TGTGCCAGTAAACAGGGGGCCGAAAAACGGATCTCTGGAAACACCATATATTTT	CASKQGAEKRISGNTIYF	NA	TRBV19	TRBJ1-3	TRBD1
TGTGCCACCAGCAGAGACCCACGGGGGTCAGATACGCAGTATTTT	CATSRDPRGSDTQYF	NA	TRBV15	TRBJ2-3	NA
TGTGCCAGCAGCTTAATAGCTTGGGGGGGTCGGGAGACCCAGTACTTC	CASSLIAWGGRETQYF	NA	TRBV7-9	TRBJ2-5	TRBD2
TGTGCCACAAAAACGGACAGCTACACCTTC	CATKTDSYTF	NA	TRBV10-3	TRBJ1-2	NA
TGTGCCAGCAGCTCCGTAGCGGGGGGGAACAATGAGCAGTTCTTC	CASSSVAGGNNEQFF	NA	TRBV3-1/TRBV3-2	TRBJ2-1	TRBD2
TGTGCCAGCAGCCAAGGGAGAAATCAGCCCCAGCATTTT	CASSQGRNQPQHF	NA	TRBV3-1/TRBV3-2	TRBJ1-5	NA
TGCGCCAGCAGCTTGCCCGGGGAAGGGGAAAAACTGTTTTTT	CASSLPGEGEKLFF	NA	TRBV5-1	TRBJ1-4	NA
TGTGCCAGCAGCTTTTCTAGCGGACAAACCACAGATACGCAGTATTTT	CASSFSSGQTTDTQYF	NA	TRBV7-9	TRBJ2-3	TRBD2
TGTGCCAGCAGCCCGGGACTAGCGGGGGGGCCCCCCTTTTATGAGCAGTTCTTC	CASSPGLAGGPPFYEQFF	NA	TRBV9	TRBJ2-1	TRBD2
TGTGCCAGCAGTGATACCGGGATCAGCAATCAGCCCCAGCATTTT	CASSDTGISNQPQHF	NA	TRBV2	TRBJ1-5	NA
TGTGCCAGCAGGACGGTCAGGGGGCCCCACACCGGGGAGCTGTTTTTT	CASRTVRGPHTGELFF	many	TRBV27	TRBJ2-2	TRBD1
TGTGCCAGCTCACCACCGGGACAGGGGGACTATGGCTACACCTTC	CASSPPGQGDYGYTF	NA	TRBV18	TRBJ1-2	TRBD1
TGTGCCAGCTCACCGGAGCCCGACACTGAAGCTTTCTTT	CASSPEPDTEAFF	NA	TRBV18	TRBJ1-1	NA
TGCGCCAGCAGTGAGTTAGGACAGGGGGATGGCTACACCTTC	CASSELGQGDGYTF	NA	TRBV10-2	TRBJ1-2	TRBD1